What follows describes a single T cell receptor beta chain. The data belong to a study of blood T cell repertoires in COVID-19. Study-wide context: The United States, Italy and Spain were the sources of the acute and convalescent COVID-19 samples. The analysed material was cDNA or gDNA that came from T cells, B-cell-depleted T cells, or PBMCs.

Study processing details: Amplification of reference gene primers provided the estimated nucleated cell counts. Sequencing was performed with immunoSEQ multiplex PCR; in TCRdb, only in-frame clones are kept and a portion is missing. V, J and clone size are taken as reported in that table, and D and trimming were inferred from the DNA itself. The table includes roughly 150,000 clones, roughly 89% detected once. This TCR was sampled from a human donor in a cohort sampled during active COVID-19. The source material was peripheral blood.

The CDR3 reads CASRRIAGEGGRNYGYTF. CDR3 coding DNA: TGTGCCAGCAGAAGAATAGCGGGCGAGGGAGGGAGGAACTATGGCTACACCTTC. V usage is TRBV7-2 and J usage is TRBJ1-2; no clear D. CDR1 and CDR2 from the germline V gene are SGHTA and FQGNSA. V was clipped by 6 bases and J by 2 bases, with 25 bases between them. The length of the CDR3 is 18 residues.